These T cell receptor beta chains were read from a single sample in a study of cytomegalovirus exposure and HLA in healthy donors. The table came from immunoSEQ multiplex PCR; TCRdb's copy has only in-frame clones and leaves some out. The sample has 120,000 to 150,000 clones; around 80% are singletons. Sequencing input: PBMCs. The origin of the receptors is a man aged 40-50 years in good health and CMV-seronegative. CDR3s include the opening cysteine and the closing phenylalanine or tryptophan. The D gene is left open where the match is weak. Size values are once, few and many counts, or a class for expanded clones, and some rows have none.

clone size,V gene,J gene,D gene,CDR3 protein,CDR3 DNA
-,TRBV19,TRBJ2-3,-,CATTGHPAPSTDTQYF,TGTGCCACCACGGGACATCCCGCTCCTAGCACAGATACGCAGTATTTT
-,TRBV9,TRBJ2-3,-,CASSVTPGVTDTQYF,TGTGCCAGCAGCGTTACCCCAGGGGTCACAGATACGCAGTATTTT
-,TRBV30,TRBJ2-7,-,CACKGVSYEQYF,TGTGCCTGTAAGGGAGTCTCCTACGAGCAGTACTTC
-,TRBV4-2,TRBJ2-1,TRBD1,CASSVGTGYNEQFF,TGTGCCAGCAGCGTCGGGACAGGCTACAATGAGCAGTTCTTC
many,TRBV7-3,TRBJ2-1,TRBD1,CASSPGQDVNEQFF,TGTGCCAGCAGCCCGGGACAGGACGTCAATGAGCAGTTCTTC
once,TRBV4-1,TRBJ2-3,TRBD2,CASSQGQAGRTDTQYF,TGCGCCAGCAGCCAAGGCCAAGCGGGACGCACAGATACGCAGTATTTT
few,TRBV7-9,TRBJ2-3,TRBD1,CASRQGASTDTQYF,TGTGCCAGCAGGCAGGGGGCTTCCACAGATACGCAGTATTTT
-,TRBV7-2,TRBJ1-1,-,CASSLVTRARAFF,TGTGCCAGCAGCTTAGTGACCAGGGCGAGGGCTTTCTTT
few,TRBV2,TRBJ1-1,-,CASSEWRGASTEAFF,TGTGCCAGCAGTGAATGGAGGGGCGCGAGCACTGAAGCTTTCTTT
few,TRBV15,TRBJ2-5,-,CATSPRRMETQYF,TGTGCCACCAGCCCTCGGAGAATGGAGACCCAGTACTTC
few,TRBV23-1,TRBJ2-1,-,CASNWGGQNNEQFF,TGCGCCAGCAATTGGGGGGGGCAAAACAATGAGCAGTTCTTC
few,TRBV28,TRBJ1-1,TRBD1,CASSLNRDRGLNTEAFF,TGTGCCAGCAGCCTGAATCGGGACAGGGGCTTGAACACTGAAGCTTTCTTT
-,TRBV4-2,TRBJ2-2,TRBD1,CASSRSDRGYTGELFF,TGTGCCAGCAGCCGCTCGGACAGGGGGTACACCGGGGAGCTGTTTTTT
-,TRBV7-2,TRBJ2-7,-,CASSPWAGTWTYEQYF,TGTGCCAGCAGCCCTTGGGCCGGGACATGGACCTACGAGCAGTACTTC
-,TRBV28,TRBJ2-4,TRBD1,CATQGKGIQYF,TGTGCTACACAGGGGAAGGGCATTCAGTACTTC
-,TRBV19,TRBJ2-7,-,CASSIGSPLNPYEQYF,TGTGCCAGTAGTATAGGGAGTCCCTTAAACCCCTACGAGCAGTACTTC
-,TRBV12-5,TRBJ2-5,TRBD2,CASGQGTSGGGETQYF,TGTGCTAGTGGCCAAGGGACTAGCGGGGGAGGGGAGACCCAGTACTTC
-,TRBV18,TRBJ2-2,-,CASSPTGQSNTGELFF,TGTGCCAGCTCACCAACCGGACAGTCTAACACCGGGGAGCTGTTTTTT
few,TRBV5-6,TRBJ2-7,-,CASSLGGYEQYF,TGTGCCAGCAGCTTGGGAGGTTACGAGCAGTACTTC
few,TRBV18,TRBJ2-3,TRBD1,CASSPPPTGELTDTQYF,TGTGCCAGCTCACCACCGCCGACAGGGGAGCTCACAGATACGCAGTATTTT
-,TRBV11-1,TRBJ1-1,-,CASSLSQGGANTEAFF,TGTGCCAGCAGCTTAAGTCAGGGAGGGGCGAACACTGAAGCTTTCTTT
-,TRBV27,TRBJ2-5,-,CASSKFGSQETQYF,TGTGCCAGCAGCAAATTTGGCAGTCAAGAGACCCAGTACTTC
-,TRBV4-2,TRBJ2-7,-,CASSQETASYEQYF,TGTGCCAGCAGCCAAGAGACAGCCTCCTACGAGCAGTACTTC
-,TRBV27,TRBJ2-2,TRBD2,CASSLWAPGTSGSIGYTGELFF,TGTGCCAGCAGTTTATGGGCACCCGGGACTAGCGGGAGTATAGGGTACACCGGGGAGCTGTTTTTT
-,TRBV5-4,TRBJ2-1,-,CATSQGGRGNEQFF,TGTGCCACCTCACAGGGAGGGAGGGGCAATGAGCAGTTCTTC
-,TRBV6-6,TRBJ2-7,-,CASSYSDSSYEQYF,TGTGCCAGCAGTTACTCGGACAGCTCCTACGAGCAGTACTTC
few,TRBV28,TRBJ1-2,TRBD1,CASSQDRAWRGYTF,TGTGCCAGCAGTCAGGACAGGGCTTGGAGGGGCTACACCTTC
-,TRBV5-6,TRBJ2-1,-,CASSDAGDGADNEQFF,TGTGCCAGCAGCGATGCAGGGGATGGGGCAGACAATGAGCAGTTCTTC
-,TRBV14,TRBJ2-5,-,CASSQDPLLRGRGIQETQYF,TGTGCCAGCAGCCAAGATCCGTTGCTGCGGGGCAGGGGGATCCAGGAGACCCAGTACTTC
once,TRBV7-6,TRBJ1-6,-,CASSPTGWNSPLHF,TGTGCCAGCAGCCCTACAGGGTGGAATTCACCCCTCCACTTT
-,TRBV20-1,TRBJ2-3,-,CSARVRDTQYF,TGCAGTGCTAGAGTGCGAGATACGCAGTATTTT
once,TRBV27,TRBJ2-7,TRBD2,CASSFNGLAGAYEQYF,TGTGCCAGCAGTTTCAATGGACTAGCGGGAGCCTACGAGCAGTACTTC
-,TRBV9,TRBJ2-7,TRBD2,CASSVAGGGDEQYF,TGTGCCAGCAGCGTTGCGGGCGGGGGAGACGAGCAGTACTTC
-,TRBV6-5,TRBJ1-5,-,CASSYSKTGHQPQHF,TGTGCCAGCAGTTACTCGAAAACAGGACATCAGCCCCAGCATTTT
-,TRBV28,TRBJ2-7,TRBD1,CASSPTGQGASYEQYF,TGTGCCAGCAGTCCGACGGGACAGGGGGCGAGCTACGAGCAGTACTTC
-,TRBV27,TRBJ2-7,TRBD1,CASSAPGQGDHEQYF,TGTGCCAGCAGCGCGCCGGGACAGGGGGACCACGAGCAGTACTTC
-,TRBV10-1,TRBJ2-2,-,CASSESISGVNGELFF,TGCGCCAGCAGTGAGTCGATTTCGGGAGTGAACGGGGAGCTGTTTTTT
-,TRBV7-8,TRBJ2-7,-,CASSSFLAVPSYEQYF,TGTGCCAGCAGCTCGTTTTTAGCGGTCCCCTCCTACGAGCAGTACTTC
-,TRBV7-6,TRBJ2-1,-,CASSLRIGAENNEQFF,TGTGCCAGCAGCTTAAGAATAGGGGCGGAAAACAATGAGCAGTTCTTC
-,TRBV5-5,TRBJ2-5,TRBD2,CASSLPTSGREETQYF,TGTGCCAGCAGCTTGCCGACTAGCGGGAGGGAAGAGACCCAGTACTTC
few,TRBV9,TRBJ2-1,TRBD2,CASSVAGTSGSMGSYNEQFF,TGTGCCAGCAGCGTAGCCGGGACTAGCGGGAGTATGGGCTCCTACAATGAGCAGTTCTTC
-,TRBV7-6,TRBJ2-3,TRBD2,CASTRLAGGQYTDTQYF,TGTGCCAGCACCCGACTAGCGGGGGGTCAGTACACAGATACGCAGTATTTT
-,TRBV2,TRBJ2-2,TRBD2,CASSVGLAGIAGELFF,TGTGCCAGCAGTGTTGGACTAGCGGGGATCGCCGGGGAGCTGTTTTTT
-,TRBV7-6,TRBJ1-3,-,CASSTSQANTIYF,TGTGCCAGCAGCACCTCACAGGCAAACACCATATATTTT
once,TRBV6-6,TRBJ2-1,-,CASSYSRARAYNEQFF,TGTGCCAGCAGTTACTCCAGGGCCAGGGCCTACAATGAGCAGTTCTTC
-,TRBV6-5,TRBJ2-7,-,CASSEGHNYEQYF,TGTGCCAGCAGTGAGGGACATAACTACGAGCAGTACTTC
-,TRBV28,TRBJ2-7,-,CASSGQGGTIYEQYF,TGTGCCAGCTCAGGGCAGGGGGGAACCATCTACGAGCAGTACTTC
-,TRBV18,TRBJ2-7,-,CASSPNRDSSYEQYF,TGTGCCAGCTCACCAAACAGGGATAGCTCCTACGAGCAGTACTTC
-,TRBV28,TRBJ1-5,TRBD1,CASSLWDRDDQPQHF,TGTGCCAGCAGTCTTTGGGACAGGGACGATCAGCCCCAGCATTTT
-,TRBV25-1,TRBJ2-5,-,CASSAGNQETQYF,TGTGCCAGCAGTGCAGGGAACCAAGAGACCCAGTACTTC
-,TRBV19,TRBJ2-2,-,CASTIYGVGTGELFF,TGTGCCAGTACAATCTACGGGGTTGGTACCGGGGAGCTGTTTTTT
-,TRBV15,TRBJ1-2,-,CATSGTGYTF,TGTGCCACCAGCGGCACAGGCTACACCTTC
-,TRBV27,TRBJ1-1,-,CASSFHLGRGTEAFF,TGTGCCAGCAGTTTCCACCTAGGTAGGGGCACTGAAGCTTTCTTT
-,TRBV2,TRBJ2-2,-,CASSESLSGTGELFF,TGTGCCAGCAGCGAGAGCCTTTCAGGGACCGGGGAGCTGTTTTTT
-,TRBV2,TRBJ2-5,-,CASSETTQETQYF,TGTGCCAGCAGTGAGACAACCCAAGAGACCCAGTACTTC